This TCR beta chain stems from a study of early T cells in non-severe SARS-CoV-2 infection. Per the germline V gene, CDR1 is DFQATT and CDR2 is SNEGSKA (reference sequence). This CDR3 spans 14 amino acids. One entry per CDR3 protein, called by TCRdb with MiXCR from the 5' RACE reads. The sample includes about 73,000 distinct CDR3 sequences, approximately 15% of them seen just once. About this clonotype itself: The junction departs from the called germline gene at one end, perhaps through a read error.

This clonotype was sampled from an adult who was a healthcare worker with PCR-confirmed SARS-CoV-2 infection or an uninfected control (not recorded which). Source material: whole blood. The rearrangement links TRBV20-1 to TRBJ1-3; D perhaps matches TRBD1 (6 bases). As DNA, the CDR3 is TGCAGTGCTGGAGACAGGACCTCTGGAAACACCATATATTTT. It is translated as CSAGDRTSGNTIYF.